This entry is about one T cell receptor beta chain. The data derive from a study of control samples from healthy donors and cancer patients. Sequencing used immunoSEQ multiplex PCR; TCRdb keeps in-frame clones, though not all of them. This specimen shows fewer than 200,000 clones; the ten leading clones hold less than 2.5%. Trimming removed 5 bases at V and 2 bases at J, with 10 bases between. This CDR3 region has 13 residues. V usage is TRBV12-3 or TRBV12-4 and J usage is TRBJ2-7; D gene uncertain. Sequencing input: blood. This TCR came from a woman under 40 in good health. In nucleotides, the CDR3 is TGTGCCAGCAGTCCCAGGAGCCCCTACGAGCAGTACTTC. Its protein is CASSPRSPYEQYF.